This TCR beta chain was retrieved from a study of T cells in Graves' hyperthyroidism and ophthalmopathy. Amplified TCR beta CDR3 regions came from RNA transcripts. The study used the HTBI primer set for a first-round RT-PCR of the TCR CDR3. From the multiplex PCR reads, TCRdb called clonotypes with MiXCR, one entry per CDR3 protein. The sample contains around 300,000 distinct CDR3 sequences, roughly 15% of which appear only once. Germline values: CDR1 LGHDT, CDR2 YNNKEL (reference sequence). The CDR3 spans 17 residues. V was pared by 4 bases and J by 3 bases, with 7 bases of the junction left unmatched. In this sample, this clonotype turned up a few times.

The origin of this receptor is a woman in her 40s with Graves' ophthalmopathy. The V call is TRBV3-1, the J call TRBJ2-5; 14 bases fit TRBD2. Material for sequencing was blood. The CDR3 loop is CASSLVTSGGAKETQYF. For the CDR3, the DNA is TGTGCCAGCAGCCTTGTGACTAGCGGGGGGGCGAAAGAGACCCAGTACTTC.